What follows describes a single T cell receptor (beta chain). This entry comes from a study of blood T cell repertoires in COVID-19. Study-level information: There were acute and convalescent COVID-19 samples, and they came from the United States, Italy and Spain. T cells, B-cell-depleted T cells, or PBMCs supplied cDNA or gDNA.

Followed over time, Seattle patients had been enrolled while infection was active. The CDR3 sequence is 15 residues long. Germline values: CDR1 SGHTA, CDR2 FQGTGA. The junction had 5 bases not matched to a gene; V was cut back by 5 bases and J by 7 bases. Original analysis: Using reference gene primer amplification, nucleated cell counts were estimated. Here immunoSEQ multiplex PCR was the method, and the copy in TCRdb shows in-frame clones only, minus some. V, J and clone size are those of that table, while D and trimming were read from the DNA. The data show 100,000 to 150,000 clones, approximately 85% seen once.

This rearrangement joins TRBV7-3 to TRBJ2-2, with 12 bases matching TRBD2. The clonotype originates from a woman older than 75 with COVID-19, enrolled during active disease. The sample taken for sequencing was peripheral blood. The CDR3 reads CASSRLAGAGGELFF. The CDR3 nucleotides are TGTGCCAGCAGCAGACTAGCGGGAGCAGGCGGGGAGCTGTTTTTT.